Listed here are 15 T cell receptor beta chains from one sample, sequenced in a study of shared clonotypes between healthy human individuals. Clones were read by immunoSEQ multiplex PCR, and TCRdb kept only the in-frame ones, dropping some. The data hold 2 million to 3 million clones, with 93% observed a single time. The sample consisted of naive CD4+ T cells from PBMCs. Indicated subset: CD45RA+ positively selected. These TCRs come from a man aged 18 to 30 in good health. Some clones in this sample may be carry-over from other donors' samples.

The chain joins TRBV5-6 to TRBJ2-1; tentative D call: TRBD2 (6 bases). The germline V and J ends were trimmed by 1 base and 3 bases, with 14 bases remaining between them. CDR3 length: 16 amino acids. Germline lookup yields CDR1 SGHDT and CDR2 YYEEEE. CDR3 sequence: CASSLSGGMNYNEQFF. The CDR3 DNA reads TGTGCCAGCAGCTTGTCGGGCGGGATGAACTACAATGAGCAGTTCTTC. Filled out from reference TRBV5-6 and TRBJ2-1, the complete variable domain reads DAGVTQSPTHLIKTRGQQVTLRCSPKSGHDTVSWYQQALGQGPQFIFQYYEEEERQRGNFPDRFSGHQFPNYSSELNVNALLLGDSALYLCASSLSGGMNYNEQFFGPGTRLTVL.

The genes are TRBV2 and TRBJ2-7, with a tentative D call TRBD1 (6 bases). Trimming cost V 5 bases and J 0 bases, with 11 bases left between them. Germline V CDR1 and CDR2: SNHLY, FYNNEI. The CDR3 totals 14 residues. The CDR3 protein is CASSSDRYSYEQYF. As DNA, the CDR3 is TGTGCCAGCAGTTCGGACAGATACTCCTACGAGCAGTACTTC.

The rearrangement joins TRBV5-1 to TRBJ2-7, with 10 bases identical to TRBD2. Germline CDR1 is SGHRS and CDR2 is YFSETQ. This CDR3 has 17 amino acids. After removal of 0 bases from V and 7 bases from J, the junction contained 13 bases not matched to a gene. The CDR3 bases are TGCGCCAGCAGCTTGGCACTAGCGGGACCAAAATCGGGGGAGCAGTACTTC. Protein sequence: CASSLALAGPKSGEQYF.

V gene TRBV15 combines with J gene TRBJ1-2; tentative D call: TRBD1 (5 bases). Germline V gives CDR1 LNHNV, CDR2 YYDKDF (reference sequence). Trimming removed 0 bases at V and 3 bases at J, with 11 bases between. The CDR3 extends over 15 amino acids. CDR3 amino acids: CATSRDLGTDYGYTF. The CDR3 DNA reads as TGTGCCACCAGCAGAGATCTGGGGACGGACTATGGCTACACCTTC.

This chain connects TRBV2 to TRBJ1-5; 9 positions agree with TRBD1. CDR3 length equals 15 residues. In germline, CDR1 is SNHLY, CDR2 FYNNEI. Trimming at V came to 5 bases and at J to 2 bases, leaving 4 bases not matched to a gene. CDR3 loop: CASSQTGGGNQPQHF. DNA for the CDR3: TGTGCCAGCAGTCAAACAGGGGGCGGCAATCAGCCCCAGCATTTT.

The rearrangement uses TRBV5-1 and TRBJ2-3; possible D gene TRBD1, 6 bases. Trimming cost V 2 bases and J 2 bases, with 9 bases left between them. In germline, CDR1 is SGHRS, CDR2 YFSETQ. CDR3 length equals 14 residues. The CDR3 here is CASSFRTVTDTQYF. DNA of the CDR3: TGCGCCAGCAGCTTTCGGACAGTCACAGATACGCAGTATTTT.

This sequence joins TRBV5-4 and TRBJ2-2, with D tentatively TRBD2 (6 bases). V lost 3 bases, J lost 7 bases, and 19 bases lay in between. The CDR3 has 16 amino acids. The V gene's germline CDR1 is SGHNT and CDR2 YYREEE (reference sequence). The CDR3 nucleotides read TGTGCCAGCAGCTCCTTAGGGCAGGGAGGCGACGGGGAGCTGTTTTTT. Its protein product is CASSSLGQGGDGELFF.

The rearrangement joins TRBV19 to TRBJ1-5; weak D call: TRBD1 (5 bases). The CDR3 contains 14 residues. Looked up from germline, CDR1 is LNHDA and CDR2 is SQIVND (reference sequence). V lost 1 base, J lost 7 bases, and 11 bases lay in between. CDR3: CASSIAPGPQPQHF. The CDR3 DNA is TGTGCCAGTAGTATAGCACCAGGGCCACAGCCCCAGCATTTT.

V usage is TRBV7-2 and J usage is TRBJ2-7; D possibly corresponds to TRBD2 (5 bases). Germline CDR1 SGHTA, CDR2 FQGNSA. This CDR3 region has 13 residues. Trimming took off 11 bases at V and 1 base at J, with 15 bases between the two ends. CDR3 residues: CASYERSSYEQYF. CDR3 DNA sequence: TGTGCCTCCTACGAGCGGTCTTCCTACGAGCAGTACTTC.

CDR3 region: CASQPGGGLNTEAFF. In DNA, the CDR3 is TGTGCCAGCCAGCCAGGGGGAGGGTTGAACACTGAAGCTTTCTTT. This sequence joins TRBV7-2 and TRBJ1-1; 7 bases agree with TRBD1. The germline gives CDR1 SGHTA, CDR2 FQGNSA. The junction had 9 bases not matched to a gene; V was cut back by 8 bases and J by 0 bases. This CDR3 spans 15 amino acids.

V and J are TRBV19 and TRBJ1-4; unclear D gene. Trimming took 1 base from V and 4 from J, leaving 10 bases between them. CDR1 LNHDA and CDR2 SQIVND come from the germline V gene (reference sequence). The length of the CDR3 is 15 residues. The CDR3 sequence is CASSIVGGRNEKLFF. The CDR3 coding sequence is TGTGCCAGTAGTATAGTTGGTGGGCGTAATGAAAAACTGTTTTTT.

The chain recombines TRBV5-1 with TRBJ1-4; 10 bases match TRBD1. CDR1 is SGHRS and CDR2 is YFSETQ in the germline V gene. This CDR3 spans 16 amino acids. Trimming removed 4 bases from V and 0 bases from J; junction bases left unmatched: 3. The CDR3 bases are TGCGCCAGCAGCCCGACAGGGGGCTCAACTAATGAAAAACTGTTTTTT. This translates into CASSPTGGSTNEKLFF. The full variable domain, rest sourced from reference TRBV5-1 and TRBJ1-4, is KAGVTQTPRYLIKTRGQQVTLSCSPISGHRSVSWYQQTPGQGLQFLFEYFSETQRNKGNFPGRFSGRQFSNSRSEMNVSTLELGDSALYLCASSPTGGSTNEKLFFGSGTQLSVL.

The genes are TRBV29-1 and TRBJ2-1; 9 bases are shared with TRBD1. The CDR3 covers 14 residues. Germline loops: CDR1 SQVTM, CDR2 ANQGSEA. V shed 7 bases, J shed 6 bases, and the junction held 10 bases outside the gene matches. CDR3 protein: CSGQHDRGTNEQFF. CDR3 sequence (DNA): TGCAGCGGTCAACACGACAGGGGGACCAATGAGCAGTTCTTC.

Points on this clone: Other DNA sequences within the sample encode an identical CDR3. The chain is built from TRBV7-9 and TRBJ1-4; D gene unclear. Looked up from germline, CDR1 is SEHNR and CDR2 is FQNEAQ (reference sequence). The CDR3 is 12 amino acids. V lost 2 bases and J lost 8, with 6 bases in between. CDR3 region: CASSLSVEKLFF. DNA for the CDR3: TGTGCCAGCAGCTTATCGGTCGAAAAACTGTTTTTT.

The chain combines TRBV5-4 with TRBJ2-1; 14 nucleotides match TRBD2. This CDR3 comprises 18 residues. J lost 7 bases, V lost 0 bases, and 9 bases had no gene match. CDR1 and CDR2 from the germline V gene are SGHNT and YYREEE (reference sequence). The CDR3: CASSLVLGLAGEANEQFF. The CDR3 DNA reads as TGTGCCAGCAGCTTGGTGTTGGGACTAGCGGGAGAGGCAAATGAGCAGTTCTTC.